The clone carrying this TCR beta chain came up many times. Its antigen remains unknown. This entry is derived from a study of early T cells in non-severe SARS-CoV-2 infection. Study-level information: Bulk RNA taken from unsorted whole blood was sequenced, leaving chains unpaired.

General study results and limits: Database matching using VDJdb favored anti-spike CD8 responses, with private and CD4 specificities left missing.

Trimming cost V 6 bases and J 5 bases; bases outside gene matches: 10. The CDR3 runs 15 residues. Germline-derived CDR1 and CDR2 are DFQATT and SNEGSKA (reference sequence). Individual cDNA molecules carried attached unique molecular identifiers. MiXCR was run by TCRdb on the 5' RACE reads, yielding one entry per CDR3 protein. Of 35,000 to 45,000 distinct CDR3 sequences in the sample, 5% to 6.5% are singletons; the top ten hold around 27%. This chain connects TRBV20-1 to TRBJ2-3, with 11 bases lining up with TRBD2. Source material: whole blood. This TCR came from an adult who was a healthcare worker with PCR-confirmed SARS-CoV-2 infection or an uninfected control (not recorded which). The CDR3 coding sequence is TGCAGTGCCCTAAACTTACTAGCGGGAGTAGATACGCAGTATTTT. It encodes CSALNLLAGVDTQYF.